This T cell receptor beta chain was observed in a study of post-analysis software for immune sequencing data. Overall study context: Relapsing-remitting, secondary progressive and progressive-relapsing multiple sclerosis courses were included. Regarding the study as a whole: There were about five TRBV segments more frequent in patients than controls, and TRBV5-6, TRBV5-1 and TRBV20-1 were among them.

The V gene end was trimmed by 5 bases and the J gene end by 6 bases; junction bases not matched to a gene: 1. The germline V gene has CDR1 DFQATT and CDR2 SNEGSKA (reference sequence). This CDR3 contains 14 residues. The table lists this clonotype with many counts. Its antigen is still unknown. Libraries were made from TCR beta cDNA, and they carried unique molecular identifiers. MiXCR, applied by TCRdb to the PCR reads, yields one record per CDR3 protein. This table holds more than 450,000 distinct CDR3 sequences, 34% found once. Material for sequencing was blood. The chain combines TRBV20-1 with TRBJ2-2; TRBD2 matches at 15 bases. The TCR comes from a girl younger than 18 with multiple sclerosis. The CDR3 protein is CSAWTSGGAGELFF. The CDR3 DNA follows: TGCAGTGCTTGGACTAGCGGGGGGGCCGGGGAGCTGTTTTTT.